This T cell receptor beta chain was found in a study of OX40 agonist ivuxolimab in advanced cancers. The study's findings and limits: CD4+ T cells averaged fewer expanded clones than CD8+ T cells.

Method: immunoSEQ multiplex PCR; TCRdb's copy keeps in-frame clones and lacks some. Among over 75,000 clones listed, about 87% were seen once. CDR1 SGDLS and CDR2 YYNGEE come from the germline V gene. The length of the CDR3 is 14 residues. V gave up 4 bases and J gave up 5 bases, with 15 bases separating them. Remarks on this clone: What it binds is unknown.

This chain links TRBV9 with TRBJ2-5; a possible D gene is TRBD2 (6 bases). This specimen consisted of CD4+ or CD8+ T cells sorted from blood, obtained in a trial of the OX40 agonist ivuxolimab. This TCR derives from an adult with an advanced solid tumor such as melanoma, head and neck, liver or kidney cancer. The CDR3 here is CASSQPHRGETQYF. In DNA, the CDR3 is TGTGCCAGCAGCCAACCTCACCGGGGGGAGACCCAGTACTTC.